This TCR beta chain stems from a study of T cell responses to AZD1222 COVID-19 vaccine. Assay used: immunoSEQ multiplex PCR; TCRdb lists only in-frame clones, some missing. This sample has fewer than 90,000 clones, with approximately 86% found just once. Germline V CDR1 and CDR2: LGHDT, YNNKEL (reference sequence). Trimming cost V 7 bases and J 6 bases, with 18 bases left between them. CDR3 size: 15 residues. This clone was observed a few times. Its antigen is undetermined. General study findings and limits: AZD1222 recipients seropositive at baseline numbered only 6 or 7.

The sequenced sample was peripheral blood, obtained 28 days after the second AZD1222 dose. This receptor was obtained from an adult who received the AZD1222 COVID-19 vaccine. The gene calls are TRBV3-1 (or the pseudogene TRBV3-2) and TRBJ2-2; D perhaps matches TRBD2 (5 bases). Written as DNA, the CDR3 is TGTGCCAGCATCAGGACGGACTCTAACTCCGGGGAGCTGTTTTTT. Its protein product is CASIRTDSNSGELFF.